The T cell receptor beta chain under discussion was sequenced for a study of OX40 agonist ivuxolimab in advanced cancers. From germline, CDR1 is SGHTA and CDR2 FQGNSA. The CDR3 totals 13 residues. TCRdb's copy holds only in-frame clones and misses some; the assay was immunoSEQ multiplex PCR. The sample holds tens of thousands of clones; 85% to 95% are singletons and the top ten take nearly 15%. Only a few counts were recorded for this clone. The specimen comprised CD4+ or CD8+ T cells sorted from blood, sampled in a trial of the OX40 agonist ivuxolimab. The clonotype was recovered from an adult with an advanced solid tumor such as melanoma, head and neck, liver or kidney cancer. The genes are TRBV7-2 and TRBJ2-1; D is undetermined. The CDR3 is CAATSEDYNEQFF. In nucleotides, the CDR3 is TGTGCAGCAACCTCCGAGGACTACAATGAGCAGTTCTTC.